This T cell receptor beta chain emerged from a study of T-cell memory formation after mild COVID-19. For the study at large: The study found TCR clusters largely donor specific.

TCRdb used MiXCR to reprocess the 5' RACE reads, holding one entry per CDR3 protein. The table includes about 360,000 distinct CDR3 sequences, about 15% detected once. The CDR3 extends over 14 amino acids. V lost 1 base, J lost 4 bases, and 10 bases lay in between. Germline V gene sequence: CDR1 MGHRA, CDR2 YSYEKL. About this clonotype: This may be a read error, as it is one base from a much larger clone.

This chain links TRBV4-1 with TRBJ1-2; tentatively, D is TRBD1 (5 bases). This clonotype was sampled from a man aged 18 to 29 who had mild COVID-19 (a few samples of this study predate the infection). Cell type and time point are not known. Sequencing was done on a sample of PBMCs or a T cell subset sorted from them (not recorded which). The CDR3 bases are TGCGCCAGCAGCCAAGCTGGGGACGGCTATGGCTACACCTTC. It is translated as CASSQAGDGYGYTF.